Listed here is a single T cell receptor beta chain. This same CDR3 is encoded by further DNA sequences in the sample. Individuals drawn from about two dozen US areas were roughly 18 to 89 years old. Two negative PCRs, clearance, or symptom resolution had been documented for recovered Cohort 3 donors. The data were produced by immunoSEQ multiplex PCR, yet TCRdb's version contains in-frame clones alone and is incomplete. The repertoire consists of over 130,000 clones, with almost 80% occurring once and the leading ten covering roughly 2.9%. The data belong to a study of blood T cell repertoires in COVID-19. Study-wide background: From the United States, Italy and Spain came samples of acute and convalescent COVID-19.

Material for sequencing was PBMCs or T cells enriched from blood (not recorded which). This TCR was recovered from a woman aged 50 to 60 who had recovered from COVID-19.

The CDR3 DNA reads as TGCGCCAGCAGCGGGGGGACTAGCGGGTCCACAGATACGCAGTATTTT. It translates to CASSGGTSGSTDTQYF. The J gene is TRBJ2-3, the V gene TRBV5-1; TRBD2 matches 12 bases. CDR1 and CDR2 (germline): SGHRS, YFSETQ. The CDR3 totals 16 residues. Trimming at V came to 4 bases and at J to 2 bases, leaving 5 bases not matched to a gene.